This T cell receptor beta chain derives from a study of T cell responses to AZD1222 COVID-19 vaccine. J lost 8 bases, V lost 6 bases, and 7 bases had no gene match. CDR1 is MDHEN, CDR2 SYDVKM, per germline. The CDR3 spans 13 residues. Produced via immunoSEQ multiplex PCR; TCRdb's table is partial and in-frame only. The sample comprises some 69,000 clones, 65% to 90% of which are singletons, and roughly 20% rests with the top ten. The sequence was collected from an adult in good health. The input for sequencing was peripheral blood, taken on day 0 of AZD1222 vaccination. The V call is TRBV28, the J call TRBJ1-5, with 7 bases lining up with TRBD1. CDR3 coding DNA: TGTGCCAGCAGGTCGACAGGGAGGGAGCCCCAGCATTTT. This codes for CASRSTGREPQHF.